This T cell receptor (beta chain) appears in the sequencing data of a study of OX40 agonist ivuxolimab in advanced cancers. With regard to the full study: Ivuxolimab was an agonistic, fully human IgG2 monoclonal antibody directed against OX40 (CD134), a costimulatory receptor. Intravenous ivuxolimab was administered to patients every 2 weeks at six dose levels: 0.01, 0.1, 0.3, 1.5, 3 and 10 mg/kg. Of the approximately 50 patients in dose escalation, about 20 had hepatocellular carcinoma, about 15 had melanoma, 9 had renal cell carcinoma and 9 had head and neck cancer. In the dose-escalation cohort, approximately 82% of patients were male, and the mean age was 60 years with a range of about 20 to 90. Patients were allowed to have had prior anti-PD-1, anti-PD-L1 or anti-CTLA-4 therapy, and around two fifths of the dose-escalation patients had been treated with checkpoint inhibitors. Partial responses occurred in three dose-escalation patients, of whom one had hepatocellular carcinoma and two had cutaneous melanoma. The purpose of peripheral TCRbeta sequencing was to test whether ivuxolimab changed TCR sequence diversity and led to clonal T-cell expansion. The monotherapy dose-escalation portion (N ≈ 57 patients) of the phase I ivuxolimab trial is reported in the paper.

In regard to this clone: The antigen this receptor binds is unknown. Nothing much larger sits one base from this clone, and base qualities are not available.

Genomic DNA was extracted from sorted cells for sequencing of the TCRbeta CDR3 region. TCRbeta CDR3 regions were sequenced using the immunoSEQ Assay. As stored in TCRdb, this immuneACCESS dataset retains in-frame rearrangements with V and J assigned. A fraction of the clones does not appear; measured against another copy, unresolved V genes explain less than half of the discrepancy, and the remainder lacks a known reason. This sample comprises some 42,000 clones, around 84% of them detected only once. 20% to 25% of the sample is taken by the ten largest. Patients with autoimmune disease history or receiving systemic immunosuppression were excluded from the trial. Peripheral blood for TCR sequencing was collected from all dose cohorts at baseline, on cycle 4 day 1, and on cycle 7 day 1. The samples were taken from a phase I, first-in-human, multicenter, open-label dose-escalation trial of ivuxolimab. Adults with locally advanced or metastatic head and neck squamous cell, hepatocellular, melanoma or renal cell carcinoma were enrolled in the trial. CD4+ and CD8+ T cells were sorted separately from peripheral blood before TCR sequencing.

The paper's findings and limits, for the study overall: Clonal expansion of both CD4+ and CD8+ blood T cells was observed from baseline to week 6 at doses 0.1 to 3.0 mg/kg. Low levels of normalized T-cell clonal expansion were also seen in some nonresponding patients. After ivuxolimab, expanded clones were on average more numerous among CD8+ T cells than among CD4+ T cells. In the 0.1-3.0 mg/kg groups, partial responders were among the patients with the lowest normalized peripheral clonal expansion, particularly in CD8+ T cells. The antigen specificity of the clonally expanded peripheral T cells was not determined.

The source was CD4+ or CD8+ T cells sorted from blood, collected in a trial of the OX40 agonist ivuxolimab. The source is an adult with an advanced solid tumor such as melanoma, head and neck, liver or kidney cancer.

The DNA sequence is as follows: TGTGCCAGCAGTAAGGACCCTAGTGACAATGAGCAGTTCTTC. Translated, this gives CASSKDPSDNEQFF. The rearranged chain carries TRBV6-1 and TRBJ2-1, with an unclear D gene assignment. The V end loses 5 bases and the J end loses 5 bases, and a stretch of 13 bases separates them. The CDR3 goes from the cysteine to the phenylalanine over 14 residues. Only the CDR3 region is kept as DNA, spanning 42 bases read in frame from base 1. The germline V gene supplies CDR1 MNHNS and CDR2 SASEGT.